The clone carrying this TCR beta chain occurred many times. Antigen unknown. TCRdb used MiXCR to reprocess the 5' RACE reads, holding one entry per CDR3 protein. The sample shows about 200,000 distinct CDR3 sequences, approximately 3.3% of them seen only once. Germline CDR1 and CDR2: SQVTM and ANQGSEA. This CDR3 has 14 amino acids. V trimming: 5 bases; J trimming: 7 bases; junction bases outside the gene matches: 10. The entry originates in a study of T cells after yellow fever vaccination. Study conclusions and caveats: Post-booster repertoires again held most primary-vaccination clones (about 95% CD4, roughly 90% CD8).

The source is a man between 18 and 35 years old who received the YFV17D yellow fever vaccine. Here the sequenced sample was CD4+ T cells sorted from PBMCs, taken 10 days after the yellow fever booster vaccination. The J gene is TRBJ2-3, the V gene TRBV29-1; TRBD2 agrees at 9 bases. CDR3 in DNA: TGCAGCGTTACCAGCGGGGGGACAAGAAATACGCAGTATTTT. Encoded protein: CSVTSGGTRNTQYF.